This section outlines one T cell receptor beta chain sequence together with its context. Antigen specificity is unknown. These data are taken from a study of cytomegalovirus exposure and HLA in healthy donors. Overall study findings and caveats: A previous analysis found most TCR beta V segments productive roughly 87% or roughly 30% of the time.

Germline V gene lookup returns CDR1 MDHEN and CDR2 SYDVKM. V lost 8 bases and J lost 0, with 12 bases in between. This CDR3 has 14 amino acids. The study ran its PCR with 60 Vbeta and 13 Jbeta primers. Using immunoSEQ multiplex PCR, the repertoire was profiled, and TCRdb retains in-frame clones only, with some absent. This table lists some 200,000 clones. The receptor's source is a girl aged 2-9 years in good health and CMV-seropositive. Specimen: PBMCs. J is TRBJ2-3 and V is TRBV28; weak D call: TRBD1 (6 bases). The CDR3 spells CASGPGQSTDTQYF. The CDR3 DNA follows: TGTGCCAGCGGTCCCGGACAGAGCACAGATACGCAGTATTTT.